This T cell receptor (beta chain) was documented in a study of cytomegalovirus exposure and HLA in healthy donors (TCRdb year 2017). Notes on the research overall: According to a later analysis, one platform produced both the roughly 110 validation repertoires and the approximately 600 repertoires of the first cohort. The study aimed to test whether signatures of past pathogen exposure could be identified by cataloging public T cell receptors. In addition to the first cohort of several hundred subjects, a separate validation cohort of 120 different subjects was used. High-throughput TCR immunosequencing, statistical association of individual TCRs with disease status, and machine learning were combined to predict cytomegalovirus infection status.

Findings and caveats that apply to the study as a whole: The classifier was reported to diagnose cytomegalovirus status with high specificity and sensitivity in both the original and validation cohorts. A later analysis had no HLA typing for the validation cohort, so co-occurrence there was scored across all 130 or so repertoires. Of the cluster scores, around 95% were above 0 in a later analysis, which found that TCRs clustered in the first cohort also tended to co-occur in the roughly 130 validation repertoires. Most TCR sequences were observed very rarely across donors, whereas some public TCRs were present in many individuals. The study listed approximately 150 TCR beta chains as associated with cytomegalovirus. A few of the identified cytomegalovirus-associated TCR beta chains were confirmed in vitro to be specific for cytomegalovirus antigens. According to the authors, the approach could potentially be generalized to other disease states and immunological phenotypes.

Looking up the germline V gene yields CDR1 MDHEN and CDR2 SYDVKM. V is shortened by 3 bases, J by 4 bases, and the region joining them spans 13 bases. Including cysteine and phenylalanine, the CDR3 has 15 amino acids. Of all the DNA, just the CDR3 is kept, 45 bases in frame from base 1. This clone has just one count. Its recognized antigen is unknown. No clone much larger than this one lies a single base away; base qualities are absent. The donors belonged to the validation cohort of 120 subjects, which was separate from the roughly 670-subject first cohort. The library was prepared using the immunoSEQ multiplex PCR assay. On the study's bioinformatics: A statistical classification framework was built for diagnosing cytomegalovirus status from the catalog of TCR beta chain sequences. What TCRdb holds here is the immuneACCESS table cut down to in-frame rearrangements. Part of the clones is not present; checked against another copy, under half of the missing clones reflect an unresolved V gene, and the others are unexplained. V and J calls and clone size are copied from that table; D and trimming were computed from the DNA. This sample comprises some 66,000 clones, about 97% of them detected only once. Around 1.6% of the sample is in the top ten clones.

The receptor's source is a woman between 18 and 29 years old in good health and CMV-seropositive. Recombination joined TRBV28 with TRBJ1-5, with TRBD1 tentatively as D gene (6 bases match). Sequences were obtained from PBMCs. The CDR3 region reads CASSLDGQLNQPQHF. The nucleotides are TGTGCCAGCAGTTTGGATGGACAGCTTAATCAGCCCCAGCATTTT. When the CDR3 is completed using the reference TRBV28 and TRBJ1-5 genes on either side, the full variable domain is DVKVTQSSRYLVKRTGEKVFLECVQDMDHENMFWYRQDPGLGLRLIYFSYDVKMKEKGDIPEGYSVSREKKERFSLILESASTNQTSMYLCASSLDGQLNQPQHFGDGTRLSIL.